These 2 T cell receptor beta chains share one sample of origin, sequenced in a study of glioma-infiltrating T cells. Using RNA template, CDR3s of TCR alpha and beta were amplified with iRepertoire arm-PCR. Each CDR3 protein gets one entry after TCRdb re-called the multiplex PCR reads with MiXCR. Among 100,000 to 150,000 distinct CDR3 sequences, approximately 25% were seen once, and the ten largest hold 13% to 15%. Sequenced input: glioma tissue, nonneoplastic brain tissue, or PBMCs (not recorded which). The receptors shown here come from a human donor with low-grade glioma or glioblastoma, undergoing nonglioma brain surgery, or in good health (not recorded which).

This clonotype was seen repeatedly, ten times or more. The CDR3 sequence: CASREQGRRTDTQYF. Written as DNA, the CDR3 is TGTGCCAGCAGGGAACAGGGGCGCAGGACAGATACGCAGTATTTT. V and J are TRBV6-1 and TRBJ2-3, with 7 bases aligning to TRBD1. The CDR3 totals 15 residues. Trimming took 6 bases from V and 3 from J; bases not matched to a gene: 9. Germline loops: CDR1 MNHNS, CDR2 SASEGT.

This clonotype appeared many times. The chain couples TRBV6-2 or TRBV6-3 to TRBJ2-7; D may be TRBD2 (6 bases). The germline V gene has CDR1 MNHEY and CDR2 SVGEGT. Trimming stripped 5 bases from V and 3 bases from J, with 23 bases between. The CDR3 extends over 17 amino acids. This CDR3 is CASSHPRDGRPIYEQYF. The DNA for the CDR3 is TGTGCCAGCAGTCACCCGAGGGACGGGAGACCTATCTACGAGCAGTACTTC.